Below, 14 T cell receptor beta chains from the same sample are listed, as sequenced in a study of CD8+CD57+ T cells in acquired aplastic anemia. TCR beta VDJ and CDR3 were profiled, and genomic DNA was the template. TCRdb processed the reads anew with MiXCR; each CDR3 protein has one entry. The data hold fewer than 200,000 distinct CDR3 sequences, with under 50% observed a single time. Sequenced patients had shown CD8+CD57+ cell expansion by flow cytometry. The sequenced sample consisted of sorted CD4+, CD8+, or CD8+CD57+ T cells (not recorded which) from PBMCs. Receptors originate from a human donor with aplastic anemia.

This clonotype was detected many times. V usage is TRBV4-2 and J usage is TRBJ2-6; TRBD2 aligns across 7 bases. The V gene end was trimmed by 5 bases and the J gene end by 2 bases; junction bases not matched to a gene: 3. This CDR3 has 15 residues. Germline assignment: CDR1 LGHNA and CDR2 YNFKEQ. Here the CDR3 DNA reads TGTGCCAGCAGCACTCTAGCGGCTGGGGCCAACGTCCTGACTTTC. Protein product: CASSTLAAGANVLTF.

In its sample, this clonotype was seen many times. The CDR3 coding sequence is TGTGCCAGCAGCTTAGCGCTCGGACAGAGCAATCAGCCCCAGCATTTT. This codes for CASSLALGQSNQPQHF. V usage is TRBV7-6 and J usage is TRBJ1-5, with a weak D call TRBD1 (6 bases). Germline loops: CDR1 SGHVS, CDR2 FNYEAQ. The CDR3 is 16 amino acids. Trimming cost V 0 bases and J 1 base, with 10 bases left between them.

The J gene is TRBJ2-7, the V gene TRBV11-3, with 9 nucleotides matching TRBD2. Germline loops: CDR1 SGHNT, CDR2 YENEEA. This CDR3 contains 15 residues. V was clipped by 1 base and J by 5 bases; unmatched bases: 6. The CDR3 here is CASSLVAGGPNEQYF. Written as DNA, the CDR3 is TGTGCCAGCAGCTTAGTCGCGGGAGGGCCCAACGAGCAGTACTTC.

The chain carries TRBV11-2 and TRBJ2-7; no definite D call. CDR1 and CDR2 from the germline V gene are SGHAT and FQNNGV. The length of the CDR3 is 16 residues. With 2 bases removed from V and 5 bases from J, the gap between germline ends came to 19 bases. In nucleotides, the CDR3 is TGTGCCAGCAGCTTAACTCCCCGCCTGGGCCTTAACGAGCAGTACTTC. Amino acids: CASSLTPRLGLNEQYF.

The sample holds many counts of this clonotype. CDR3 sequence: CASIADAGANVLTF. DNA for the CDR3: TGTGCCAGTATCGCGGATGCCGGGGCCAACGTCCTGACTTTC. The chain uses TRBV19 and TRBJ2-6; D is uncertain. The CDR3 totals 14 residues. Germline values: CDR1 LNHDA, CDR2 SQIVND (reference sequence). The germline V and J ends were trimmed by 7 bases and 4 bases, with 11 bases remaining between them.

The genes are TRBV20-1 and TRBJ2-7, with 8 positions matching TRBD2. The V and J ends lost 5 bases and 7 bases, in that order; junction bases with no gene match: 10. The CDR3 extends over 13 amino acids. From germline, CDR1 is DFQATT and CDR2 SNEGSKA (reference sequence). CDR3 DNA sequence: TGCAGTGCTCCCCGCGGGGGGTCCGGGGAGCAGTACTTC. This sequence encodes CSAPRGGSGEQYF.

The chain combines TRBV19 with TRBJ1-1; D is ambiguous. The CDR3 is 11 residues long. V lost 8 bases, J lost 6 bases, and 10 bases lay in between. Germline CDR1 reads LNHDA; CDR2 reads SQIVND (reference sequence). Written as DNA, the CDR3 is TGTGCCAGTTTTAGGGATTCTGAAGCTTTCTTT. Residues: CASFRDSEAFF. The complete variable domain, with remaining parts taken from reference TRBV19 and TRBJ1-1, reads DGGITQSPKYLFRKEGQNVTLSCEQNLNHDAMYWYRQDPGQGLRLIYYSQIVNDFQKGDIAEGYSVSREKKESFPLTVTSAQKNPTAFYLCASFRDSEAFFGQGTRLTVV.

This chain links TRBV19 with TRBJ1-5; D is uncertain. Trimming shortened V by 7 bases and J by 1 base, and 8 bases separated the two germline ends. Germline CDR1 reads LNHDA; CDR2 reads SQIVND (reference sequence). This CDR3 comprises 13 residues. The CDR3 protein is CASMDGSNQPQHF. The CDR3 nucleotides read TGTGCCAGTATGGACGGGAGCAATCAGCCCCAGCATTTT.

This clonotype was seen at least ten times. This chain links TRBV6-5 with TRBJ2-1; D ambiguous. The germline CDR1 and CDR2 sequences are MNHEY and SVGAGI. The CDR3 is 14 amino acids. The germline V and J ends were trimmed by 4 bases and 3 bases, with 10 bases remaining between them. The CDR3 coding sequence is TGTGCCAGCAGTTTGGTATTTAGCTACAATGAGCAGTTCTTC. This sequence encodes CASSLVFSYNEQFF.

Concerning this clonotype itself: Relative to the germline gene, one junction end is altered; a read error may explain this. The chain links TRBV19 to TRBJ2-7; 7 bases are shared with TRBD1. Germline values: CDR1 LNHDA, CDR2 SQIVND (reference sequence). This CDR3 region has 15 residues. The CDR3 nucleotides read TGTGCCAGTAGTGTAGGTTGGACAGGCTCCTACGAACAGTACTTC. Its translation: CASSVGWTGSYEQYF. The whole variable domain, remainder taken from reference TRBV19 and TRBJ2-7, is DGGITQSPKYLFRKEGQNVTLSCEQNLNHDAMYWYRQDPGQGLRLIYYSQIVNDFQKGDIAEGYSVSREKKESFPLTVTSAQKNPTAFYLCASSVGWTGSYEQYFGPGTRLTVT.

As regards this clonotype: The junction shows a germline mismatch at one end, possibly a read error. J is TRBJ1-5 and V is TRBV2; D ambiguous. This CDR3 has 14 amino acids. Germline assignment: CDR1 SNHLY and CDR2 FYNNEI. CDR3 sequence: CASRQEYSNQPQNF. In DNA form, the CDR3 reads TGTGCCAGCAGGCAAGAATATAGCAATCAGCCCCAGAATTTT.

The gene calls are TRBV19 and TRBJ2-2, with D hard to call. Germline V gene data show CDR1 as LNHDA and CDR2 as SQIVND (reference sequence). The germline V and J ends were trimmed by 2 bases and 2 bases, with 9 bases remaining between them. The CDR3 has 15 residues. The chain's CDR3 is CASSIKGYNTGELFF. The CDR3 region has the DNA TGTGCCAGTAGTATAAAAGGATACAACACCGGGGAGCTGTTTTTT.

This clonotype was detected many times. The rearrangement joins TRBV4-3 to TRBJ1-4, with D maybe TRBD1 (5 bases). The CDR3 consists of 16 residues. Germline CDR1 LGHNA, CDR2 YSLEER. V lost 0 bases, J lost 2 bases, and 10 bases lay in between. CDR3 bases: TGCGCCAGCAGCCAAGAGAAGGGGTCCACTAATGAAAAACTGTTTTTT. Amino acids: CASSQEKGSTNEKLFF.

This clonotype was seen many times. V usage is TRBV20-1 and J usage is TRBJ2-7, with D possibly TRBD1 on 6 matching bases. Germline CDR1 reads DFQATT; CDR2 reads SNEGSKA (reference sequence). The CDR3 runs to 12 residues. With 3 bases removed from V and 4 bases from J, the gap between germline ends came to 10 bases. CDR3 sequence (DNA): TGCAGTGCTAGCCGACAGGAGTACGAGCAGTACTTC. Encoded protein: CSASRQEYEQYF.